Below are 17 T cell receptor beta chains sequenced from a single sample in a study of T cell repertoires in cytomegalovirus infection. TCRdb analysed the reads with MiXCR anew, one entry per CDR3 protein. In the table there are about 530,000 distinct CDR3 sequences, around a quarter of which are singletons. Sequencing was performed on PBMCs. These receptors were obtained from a human donor in good health (CMV status not recorded). Some clones in this sample may be carry-over from other donors' samples.

This clonotype was picked up a small number of times. The rearrangement links TRBV7-2 to TRBJ1-2; D is perhaps TRBD1 (5 bases). The germline CDR1 and CDR2 sequences are SGHTA and FQGNSA. The CDR3 extends over 13 amino acids. V lost 5 bases to trimming and J lost 5 bases, with 12 bases between them. For the CDR3, the DNA is TGTGCCAGCAGCCAGCAGGGAACGTATGGCTACACCTTC. Translation gives CASSQQGTYGYTF.

The chain employs TRBV4-3 and TRBJ1-1, with a possible D match to TRBD1 (5 bases). The germline V and J ends were trimmed by 4 bases and 1 base, with 16 bases remaining between them. Germline values: CDR1 LGHNA, CDR2 YSLEER. The CDR3 consists of 16 residues. CDR3 amino acids: CASSLKPGPPNTEAFF. The CDR3 DNA reads as TGCGCCAGCAGCCTCAAGCCGGGACCCCCGAACACTGAAGCTTTCTTT.

V and J are TRBV11-2 and TRBJ2-7; D is ambiguous. Trimming took 0 bases from V and 2 from J, leaving 11 bases between them. CDR3 length: 15 residues. CDR1 is SGHAT and CDR2 is FQNNGV in the germline V gene. The CDR3 DNA reads TGTGCCAGCAGCTTAGATGGTGTCGGAACCTACGAGCAGTACGTC. Protein sequence: CASSLDGVGTYEQYV.

The rearrangement joins TRBV7-3 to TRBJ2-1; TRBD2 matches 11 bases. The trim removed 2 bases at V and 14 bases at J, leaving 5 bases unmatched. Germline V CDR1 and CDR2: SGHTA, FQGTGA. The CDR3 spans 13 residues. The CDR3, as DNA: TGTGCCAGCAGCTTACAGACTAGCGGGATCGAGTTCTTC. Protein sequence: CASSLQTSGIEFF.

The chain is built from TRBV12-3 or TRBV12-4 and TRBJ2-7; 11 nucleotides line up with TRBD1. With V trimmed by 1 base and J by 4 bases, 3 bases remained unmatched. The CDR3 is 15 amino acids. CDR3 coding DNA: TGTGCCAGCAGTTTAGGCGGACAGGGGGCGTACGAGCAGTACGTC. Translated: CASSLGGQGAYEQYV.

This clonotype was detected a few times. The CDR3 loop reads CASSPSEIRLAGGRNEQFF. CDR3 nucleotides: TGTGCCAGCAGCCCCAGTGAAATTAGACTAGCGGGAGGAAGGAATGAGCAGTTCTTC. The chain links TRBV6-2 or TRBV6-3 to TRBJ2-1, with 13 bases aligning to TRBD2. V shed 6 bases, J shed 7 bases, and the junction held 18 bases outside the gene matches. Germline V gives CDR1 MNHEY, CDR2 SVGEGT. This CDR3 contains 19 residues.

This clonotype has a handful of counts. The chain carries TRBV19 and TRBJ2-3; 14 bases map to TRBD2. The CDR3 length is 16 residues. The junction had 11 bases not matched to a gene; V was cut back by 9 bases and J by 6 bases. Germline lookup yields CDR1 LNHDA and CDR2 SQIVND (reference sequence). As DNA, the CDR3 is TGTGCCAGCAGACTAGCGGGAGGGCCCCGCGCCGATACGCAGTATTTT. As protein: CASRLAGGPRADTQYF.

The V and J genes are TRBV19 and TRBJ1-1; D may be TRBD1 (6 bases). V was cut by 10 bases and J by 7 bases, with 16 bases left in between. Germline assignment: CDR1 LNHDA and CDR2 SQIVND (reference sequence). The CDR3 length is 12 residues. The CDR3 DNA reads as TGTGCCATCAAAGGGGGGGCCGGTGAAGCTTTCTTT. Protein product: CAIKGGAGEAFF. The full variable domain, rest sourced from reference TRBV19 and TRBJ1-1, is DGGITQSPKYLFRKEGQNVTLSCEQNLNHDAMYWYRQDPGQGLRLIYYSQIVNDFQKGDIAEGYSVSREKKESFPLTVTSAQKNPTAFYLCAIKGGAGEAFFGQGTRLTVV.

This clonotype has only a few counts. The rearrangement joins TRBV28 to TRBJ1-2; the D is unclear. Germline-derived CDR1 and CDR2 are MDHEN and SYDVKM. The CDR3 spans 13 residues. With 4 bases removed from V and 2 bases from J, the gap between germline ends came to 8 bases. The CDR3 bases are TGTGCCAGCAGTTGGGCGGGGAACTATGGCTACACCTTC. Protein sequence: CASSWAGNYGYTF.

This clonotype came up a few times. V and J are TRBV12-3 or TRBV12-4 and TRBJ1-4; 8 nucleotides match TRBD1. The J segment lost 8 bases and the V segment lost 6 bases, leaving 14 bases of the junction unmatched. This CDR3 is 16 amino acids long. Here the CDR3 reads CASRPSRDRGGEKLFF. The CDR3 DNA follows: TGTGCCAGCAGACCCTCCAGAGACAGGGGAGGGGAAAAACTGTTTTTT.

Turning to this clonotype: Relative to the germline gene, one junction end is altered; a read error may explain this. The chain carries TRBV2 and TRBJ1-5; tentatively, D is TRBD1 (5 bases). This CDR3 comprises 14 residues. Germline values: CDR1 SNHLY, CDR2 FYNNEI. This chain's CDR3 is CATQNGRDNQPQHF. CDR3 DNA: TGCGCCACCCAGAACGGCAGGGACAATCAGCCCCAGCATTTT.

This clonotype has more than one count but fewer than ten. The chain carries TRBV28 and TRBJ1-5, with TRBD1 as a possible D gene (5 bases). This CDR3 spans 15 amino acids. V lost 3 bases and J 2 bases, leaving 11 bases between the germline ends. From germline, CDR1 is MDHEN and CDR2 SYDVKM. The CDR3 bases are TGTGCCAGCAGTTTCGTGGGGGGAGGCAATCAGCCCCAGCATTTT. Translated: CASSFVGGGNQPQHF. Filled out from reference TRBV28 and TRBJ1-5, the complete variable domain reads DVKVTQSSRYLVKRTGEKVFLECVQDMDHENMFWYRQDPGLGLRLIYFSYDVKMKEKGDIPEGYSVSREKKERFSLILESASTNQTSMYLCASSFVGGGNQPQHFGDGTRLSIL.

In this sample, this clonotype turned up a few times. This chain joins TRBV7-3 and TRBJ1-3, with a tentative D call TRBD1 (5 bases). CDR1 is SGHTA, CDR2 FQGTGA, per germline. This CDR3 is built from 16 residues. Trimming shortened V by 2 bases and J by 0 bases, and 11 bases separated the two germline ends. The CDR3 sequence is CASSLDRPGSGNTIYF. CDR3 sequence (DNA): TGTGCCAGCAGCTTAGACAGACCGGGCTCTGGAAACACCATATATTTT.

This clonotype was detected many times. The CDR3 DNA follows: TGTGCCAGCAGTTACCGACTAGCTGCGAACACCGGGGAGCTGTTTTTT. Its translation: CASSYRLAANTGELFF. The V and J genes are TRBV12-3 or TRBV12-4 and TRBJ2-2; 7 bases align to TRBD2. The CDR3 is 16 amino acids. V trimming: 4 bases; J trimming: 0 bases; junction bases outside the gene matches: 5.

The table lists this clonotype with a count of one. The chain employs TRBV6-2 or TRBV6-3 and TRBJ2-5; D unclear. Trimming took 3 bases from V and 5 from J, leaving 13 bases between them. The CDR3 has 14 residues. Per germline, CDR1 MNHEY and CDR2 SVGEGT. The CDR3 loop is CASSYVDLPETQYF. CDR3 nucleotides: TGTGCCAGCAGTTATGTGGACCTCCCCGAGACCCAGTACTTC.

This clonotype was seen a few times. The chain combines TRBV10-2 with TRBJ2-7; no definite D call. Germline V CDR1 and CDR2: WSHSY, SAAADI. The V end was cut by 7 bases, the J end by 0 bases, with 7 bases between. The CDR3 totals 12 residues. Written as DNA, the CDR3 is TGCGCCAGCATAGGCAACTCCTACGAGCAGTACTTC. Amino acids: CASIGNSYEQYF.

This chain connects TRBV5-4 to TRBJ2-6, with D maybe TRBD2 (5 bases). Germline V gives CDR1 SGHNT, CDR2 YYREEE (reference sequence). CDR3 length: 19 residues. V gave up 4 bases and J gave up 2 bases, with 22 bases separating them. The CDR3 protein is CASSGTTTPRGAGANVLTF. The CDR3 DNA follows: TGTGCCAGCAGCGGAACGACCACCCCCCGGGGAGCTGGGGCCAACGTCCTGACTTTC.